One T cell receptor beta chain is described in this entry. The target antigen is unknown. In germline, CDR1 is SGHKS, CDR2 YYEKEE (reference sequence). V trimming: 0 bases; J trimming: 10 bases; junction bases outside the gene matches: 6. The CDR3 covers 16 residues. Combining iRepertoire HTBI primers with Arm-PCR of CDR3 regions, the authors built TCR beta libraries. TCRdb itself ran the multiplex PCR reads through MiXCR, one entry per CDR3 protein. The data contain fewer than 550,000 distinct CDR3 sequences, around 17% of them seen just once; the ten biggest clones take up about a quarter. This specimen comes from a study of regulatory T cells in long-lasting Graves disease. The study, taken as a whole, reports: Newly diagnosed disease favored TRBV20-1 and TRBJ2-1 over persistent disease. Persistent Graves' patients showed less TCR diversity than newly diagnosed patients showed.

Time point given: newly diagnosed GD, antithyroid drugs for less than 3 months. The TCR library was prepared using RNA isolated from PBMCs. Approximately 10-milliliter peripheral blood samples went into EDTA tubes. In addition, the sample was reused for a study of T cells in Graves' hyperthyroidism and ophthalmopathy. From that paper: By a 13 V-J model, ophthalmopathy was set apart from stable hyperthyroidism.

The rearrangement joins TRBV5-5 to TRBJ2-3; 15 bases match TRBD2. Source: peripheral blood mononuclear cells (PBMCs), taken at new diagnosis, from a patient treated with antithyroid drugs. The receptor comes from a woman under 30 with Graves disease. CDR3 in DNA: TGTGCCAGCAGCTTGGAGGGACTAGCGGGAGGAAGTGCGCAGTATTTT. Protein sequence: CASSLEGLAGGSAQYF.